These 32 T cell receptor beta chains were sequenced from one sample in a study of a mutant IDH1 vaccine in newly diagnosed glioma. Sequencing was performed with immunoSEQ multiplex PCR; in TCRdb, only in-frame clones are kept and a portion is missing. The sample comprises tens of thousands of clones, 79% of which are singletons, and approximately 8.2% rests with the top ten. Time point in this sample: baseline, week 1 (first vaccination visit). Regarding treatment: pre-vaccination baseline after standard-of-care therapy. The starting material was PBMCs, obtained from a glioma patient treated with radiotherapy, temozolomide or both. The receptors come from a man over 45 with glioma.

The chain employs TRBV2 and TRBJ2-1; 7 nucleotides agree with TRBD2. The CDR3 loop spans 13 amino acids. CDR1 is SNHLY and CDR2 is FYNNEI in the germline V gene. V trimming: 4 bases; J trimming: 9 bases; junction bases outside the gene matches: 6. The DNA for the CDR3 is TGTGCCAGCAGTGTGGGAGGGGTTGGTGAGCAGTTCTTC. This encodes CASSVGGVGEQFF.

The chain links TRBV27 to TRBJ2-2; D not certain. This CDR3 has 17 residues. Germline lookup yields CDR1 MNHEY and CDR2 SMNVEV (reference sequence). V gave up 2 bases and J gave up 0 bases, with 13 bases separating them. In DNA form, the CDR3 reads TGTGCCAGCAGTTTACTACCCCCTTTGTCGAACACCGGGGAGCTGTTTTTT. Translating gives CASSLLPPLSNTGELFF.

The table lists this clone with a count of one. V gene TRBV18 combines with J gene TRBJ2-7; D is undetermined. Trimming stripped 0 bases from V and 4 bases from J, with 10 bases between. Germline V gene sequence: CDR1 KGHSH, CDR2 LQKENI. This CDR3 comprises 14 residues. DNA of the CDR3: TGTGCCAGCTCACCACCTGGGCAAAGGTACGAGCAGTACTTC. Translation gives CASSPPGQRYEQYF.

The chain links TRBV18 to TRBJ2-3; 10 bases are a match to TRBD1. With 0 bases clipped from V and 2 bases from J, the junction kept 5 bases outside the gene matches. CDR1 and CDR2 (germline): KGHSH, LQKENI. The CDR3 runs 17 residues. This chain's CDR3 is CASSPPVTGGNTDTQYF. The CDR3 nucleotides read TGTGCCAGCTCACCACCGGTGACAGGGGGCAACACAGATACGCAGTATTTT.

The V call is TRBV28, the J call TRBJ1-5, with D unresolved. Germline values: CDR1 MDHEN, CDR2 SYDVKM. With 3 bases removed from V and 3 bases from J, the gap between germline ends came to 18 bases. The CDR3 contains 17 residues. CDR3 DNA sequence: TGTGCCAGCAGTTTTAAAAATACGGGCAGACCCAATCAGCCCCAGCATTTT. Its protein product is CASSFKNTGRPNQPQHF.

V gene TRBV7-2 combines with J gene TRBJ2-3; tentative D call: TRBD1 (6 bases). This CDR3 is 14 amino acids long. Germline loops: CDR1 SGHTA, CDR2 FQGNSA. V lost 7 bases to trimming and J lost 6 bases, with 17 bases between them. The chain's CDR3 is CASIFHRDRDTQYF. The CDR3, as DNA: TGTGCCAGCATTTTTCACAGGGATCGGGATACGCAGTATTTT.

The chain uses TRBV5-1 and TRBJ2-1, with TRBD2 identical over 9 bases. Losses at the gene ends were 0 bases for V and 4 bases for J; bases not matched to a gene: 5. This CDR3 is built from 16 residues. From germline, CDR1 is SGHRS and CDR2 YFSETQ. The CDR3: CASSLGRAGGYNEQFF. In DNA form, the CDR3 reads TGCGCCAGCAGCTTGGGTAGAGCGGGGGGTTACAATGAGCAGTTCTTC.

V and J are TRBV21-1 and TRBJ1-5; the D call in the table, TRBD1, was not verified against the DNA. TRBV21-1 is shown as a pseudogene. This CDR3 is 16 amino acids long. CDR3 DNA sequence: TGTGCCAGCAGCAAAAAGGGGGGGACAGGGGCCCAGCCCCAGCATTTT. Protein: CASSKKGGTGAQPQHF.

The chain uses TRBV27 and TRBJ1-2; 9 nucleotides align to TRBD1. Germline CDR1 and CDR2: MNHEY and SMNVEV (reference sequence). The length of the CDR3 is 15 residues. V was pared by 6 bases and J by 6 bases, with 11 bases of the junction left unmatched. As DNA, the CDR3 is TGTGCCAGCAGAACCGCTGGGACAGGGTTAAATGGCTACACCTTC. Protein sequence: CASRTAGTGLNGYTF.

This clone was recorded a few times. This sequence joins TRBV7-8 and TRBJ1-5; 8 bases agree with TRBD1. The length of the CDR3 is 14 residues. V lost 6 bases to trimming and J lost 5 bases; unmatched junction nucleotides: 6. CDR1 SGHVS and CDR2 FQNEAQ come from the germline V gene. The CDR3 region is CASRSDRGYQPQHF. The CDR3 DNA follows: TGTGCCAGCAGGTCCGACAGGGGATATCAGCCCCAGCATTTT.

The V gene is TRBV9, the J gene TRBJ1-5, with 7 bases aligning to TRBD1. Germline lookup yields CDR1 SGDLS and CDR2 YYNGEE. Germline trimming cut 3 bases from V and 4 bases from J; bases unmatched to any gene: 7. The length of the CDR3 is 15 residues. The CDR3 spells CASSAWDSENQPQHF. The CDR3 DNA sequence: TGTGCCAGCAGCGCCTGGGACAGCGAAAATCAGCCCCAGCATTTT.

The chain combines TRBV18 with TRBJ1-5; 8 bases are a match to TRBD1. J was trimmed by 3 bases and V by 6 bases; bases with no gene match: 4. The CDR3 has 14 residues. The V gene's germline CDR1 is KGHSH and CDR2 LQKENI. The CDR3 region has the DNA TGTGCCAGCTCCTTGACAGGGGACAATCAGCCCCAGCATTTT. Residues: CASSLTGDNQPQHF.

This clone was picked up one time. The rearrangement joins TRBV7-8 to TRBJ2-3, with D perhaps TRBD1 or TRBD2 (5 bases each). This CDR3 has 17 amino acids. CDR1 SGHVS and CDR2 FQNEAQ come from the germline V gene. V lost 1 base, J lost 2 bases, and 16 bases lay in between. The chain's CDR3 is CASSLDVRGTLTDTQYF. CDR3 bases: TGTGCCAGCAGCTTAGATGTGAGGGGAACACTCACAGATACGCAGTATTTT.

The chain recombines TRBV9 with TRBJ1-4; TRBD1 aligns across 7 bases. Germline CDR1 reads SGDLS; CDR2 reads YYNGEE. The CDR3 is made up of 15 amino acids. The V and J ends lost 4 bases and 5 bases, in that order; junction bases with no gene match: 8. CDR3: CASSTQGGRNEKLFF. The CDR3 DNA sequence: TGTGCCAGCAGCACCCAGGGGGGAAGGAATGAAAAACTGTTTTTT.

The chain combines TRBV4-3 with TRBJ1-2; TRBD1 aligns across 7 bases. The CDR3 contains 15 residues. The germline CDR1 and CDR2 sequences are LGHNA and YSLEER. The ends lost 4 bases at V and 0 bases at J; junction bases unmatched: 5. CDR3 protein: CASSPRTGANYGYTF. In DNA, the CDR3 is TGCGCCAGCAGCCCTCGGACAGGAGCTAACTATGGCTACACCTTC.

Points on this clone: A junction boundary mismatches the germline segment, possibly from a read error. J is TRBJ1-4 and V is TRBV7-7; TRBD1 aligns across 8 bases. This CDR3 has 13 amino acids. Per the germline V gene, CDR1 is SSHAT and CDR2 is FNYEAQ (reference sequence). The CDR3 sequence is CASSLDRGEKLFF. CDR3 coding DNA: TGTGCTAGCAGTCTCGACAGGGGTGAAAAACTGTTTTTT.

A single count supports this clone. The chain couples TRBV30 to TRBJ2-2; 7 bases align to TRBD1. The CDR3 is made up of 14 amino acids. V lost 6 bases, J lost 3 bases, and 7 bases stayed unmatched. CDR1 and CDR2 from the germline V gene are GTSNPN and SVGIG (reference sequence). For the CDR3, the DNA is TGTGCCTGTCGGGCAGGACAGGACACCGGGGAGCTGTTTTTT. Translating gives CACRAGQDTGELFF.

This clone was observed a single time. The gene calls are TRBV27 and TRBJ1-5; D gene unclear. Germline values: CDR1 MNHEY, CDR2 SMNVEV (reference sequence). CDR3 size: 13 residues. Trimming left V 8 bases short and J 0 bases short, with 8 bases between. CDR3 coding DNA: TGTGCCAGCCGGCAATATAGCAATCAGCCCCAGCATTTT. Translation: CASRQYSNQPQHF.

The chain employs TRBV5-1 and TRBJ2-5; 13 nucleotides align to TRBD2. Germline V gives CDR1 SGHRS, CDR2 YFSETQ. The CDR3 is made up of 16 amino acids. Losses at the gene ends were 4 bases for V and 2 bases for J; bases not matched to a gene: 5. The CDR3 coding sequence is TGCGCCAGCAGCGCAAGGACTAGCGGGGGTCAAGAGACCCAGTACTTC. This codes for CASSARTSGGQETQYF.

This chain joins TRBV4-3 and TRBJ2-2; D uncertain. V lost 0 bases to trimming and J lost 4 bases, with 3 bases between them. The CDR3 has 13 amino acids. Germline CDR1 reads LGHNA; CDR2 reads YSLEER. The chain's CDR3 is CASSQDGTGELFF. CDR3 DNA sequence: TGCGCCAGCAGCCAAGATGGCACCGGGGAGCTGTTTTTT.

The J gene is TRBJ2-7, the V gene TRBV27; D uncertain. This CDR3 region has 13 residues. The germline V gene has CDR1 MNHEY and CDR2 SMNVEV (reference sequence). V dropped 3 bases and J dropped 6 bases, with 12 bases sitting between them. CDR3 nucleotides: TGTGCCAGCAGTTTTATAGAAAGCTCCGAGCAGTACTTC. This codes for CASSFIESSEQYF.

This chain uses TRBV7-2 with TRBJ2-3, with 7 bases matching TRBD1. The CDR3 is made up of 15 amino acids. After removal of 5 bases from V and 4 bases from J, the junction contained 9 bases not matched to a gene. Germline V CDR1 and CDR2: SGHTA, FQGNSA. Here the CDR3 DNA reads TGTGCCAGCAGCCCCGGGACAGCGCATTCAGATACGCAGTATTTT. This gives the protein CASSPGTAHSDTQYF.

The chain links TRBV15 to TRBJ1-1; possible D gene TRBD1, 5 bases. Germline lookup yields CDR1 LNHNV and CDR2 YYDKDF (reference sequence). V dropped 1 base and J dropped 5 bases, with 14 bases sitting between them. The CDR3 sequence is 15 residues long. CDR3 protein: CATSRGSRDLTEAFF. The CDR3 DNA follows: TGTGCCACCAGCAGAGGGTCCAGGGATCTTACTGAAGCTTTCTTT.

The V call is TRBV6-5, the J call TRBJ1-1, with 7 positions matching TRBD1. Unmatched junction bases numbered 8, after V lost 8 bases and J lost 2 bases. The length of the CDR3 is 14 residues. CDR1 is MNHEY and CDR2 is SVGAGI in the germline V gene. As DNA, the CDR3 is TGTGCCAGCGGAAAACAGGGGAGAAACACTGAAGCTTTCTTT. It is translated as CASGKQGRNTEAFF.

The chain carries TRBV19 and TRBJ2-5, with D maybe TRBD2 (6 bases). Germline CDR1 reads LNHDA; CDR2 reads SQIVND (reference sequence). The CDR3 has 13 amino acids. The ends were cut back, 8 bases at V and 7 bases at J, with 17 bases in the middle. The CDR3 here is CASSLDGRGTQYF. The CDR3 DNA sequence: TGTGCCAGTTCCTTGGACGGGCGGGGGACCCAGTACTTC.

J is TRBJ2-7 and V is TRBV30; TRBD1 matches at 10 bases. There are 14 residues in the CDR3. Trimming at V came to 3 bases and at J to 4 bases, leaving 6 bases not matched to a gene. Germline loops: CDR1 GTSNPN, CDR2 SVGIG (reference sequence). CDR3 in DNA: TGTGCCTGGAGAGCCGGGACAGGGGCTTACGAGCAGTACTTC. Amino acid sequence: CAWRAGTGAYEQYF.

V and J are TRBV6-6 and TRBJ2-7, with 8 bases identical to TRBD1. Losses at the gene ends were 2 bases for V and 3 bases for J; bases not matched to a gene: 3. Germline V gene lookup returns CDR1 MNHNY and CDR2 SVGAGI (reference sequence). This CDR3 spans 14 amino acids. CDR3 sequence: CASSYVTGVYEQYF. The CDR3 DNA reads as TGTGCCAGCAGTTACGTGACAGGGGTCTACGAGCAGTACTTC.

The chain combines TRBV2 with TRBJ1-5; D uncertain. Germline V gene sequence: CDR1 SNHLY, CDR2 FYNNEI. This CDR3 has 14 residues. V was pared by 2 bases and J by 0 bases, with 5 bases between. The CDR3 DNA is TGTGCCAGCAGTGAATTAAATAGCAATCAGCCCCAGCATTTT. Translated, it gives CASSELNSNQPQHF.

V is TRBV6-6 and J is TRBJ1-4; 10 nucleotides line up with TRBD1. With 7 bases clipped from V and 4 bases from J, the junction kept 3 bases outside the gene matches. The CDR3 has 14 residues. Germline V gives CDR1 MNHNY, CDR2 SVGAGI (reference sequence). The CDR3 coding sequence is TGTGCCAGCACCCGGACAGGGGGTAATGAAAAACTGTTTTTT. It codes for CASTRTGGNEKLFF.

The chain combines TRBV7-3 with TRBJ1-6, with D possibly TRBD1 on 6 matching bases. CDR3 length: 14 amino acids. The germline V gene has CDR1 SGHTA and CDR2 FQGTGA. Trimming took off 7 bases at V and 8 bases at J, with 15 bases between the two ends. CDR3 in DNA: TGTGCCAGCAACCTACAGGGTAGGGATTCACCCCTCCACTTT. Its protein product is CASNLQGRDSPLHF.

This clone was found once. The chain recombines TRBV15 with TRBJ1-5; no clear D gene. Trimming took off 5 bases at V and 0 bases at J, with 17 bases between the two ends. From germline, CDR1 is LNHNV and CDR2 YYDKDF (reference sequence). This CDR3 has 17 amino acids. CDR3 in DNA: TGTGCCACCAGCGACCCAAACATGCCGAATAGCAATCAGCCCCAGCATTTT. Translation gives CATSDPNMPNSNQPQHF.

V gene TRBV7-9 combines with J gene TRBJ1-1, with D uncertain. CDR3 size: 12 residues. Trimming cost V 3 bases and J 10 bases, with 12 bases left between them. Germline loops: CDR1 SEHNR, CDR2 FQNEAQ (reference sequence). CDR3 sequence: CASSLNQNGAFF. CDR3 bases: TGTGCCAGCAGCTTGAATCAGAACGGAGCTTTCTTT.